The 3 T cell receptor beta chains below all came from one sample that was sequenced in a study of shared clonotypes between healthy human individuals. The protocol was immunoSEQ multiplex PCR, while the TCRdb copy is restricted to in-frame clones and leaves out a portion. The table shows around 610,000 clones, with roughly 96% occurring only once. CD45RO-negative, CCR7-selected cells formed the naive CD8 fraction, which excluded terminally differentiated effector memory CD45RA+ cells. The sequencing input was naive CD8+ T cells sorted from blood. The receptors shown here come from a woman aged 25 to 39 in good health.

This chain's CDR3 is CASRLVTTGELFF. CDR3 sequence (DNA): TGTGCCAGCCGACTAGTTACCACCGGGGAGCTGTTTTTT. The J gene is TRBJ2-2, the V gene TRBV28; a possible D gene is TRBD2 (6 bases). The CDR3 covers 13 residues. The V gene lost 8 bases and the J gene lost 4 bases, with 11 bases spanning the gap. In germline, CDR1 is MDHEN, CDR2 SYDVKM.

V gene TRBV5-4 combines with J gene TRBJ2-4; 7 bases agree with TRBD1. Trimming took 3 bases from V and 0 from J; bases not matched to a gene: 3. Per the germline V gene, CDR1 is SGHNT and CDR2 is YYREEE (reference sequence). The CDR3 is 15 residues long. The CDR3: CASSSGGEAKNIQYF. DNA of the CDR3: TGTGCCAGCAGCTCAGGGGGTGAAGCCAAAAACATTCAGTACTTC.

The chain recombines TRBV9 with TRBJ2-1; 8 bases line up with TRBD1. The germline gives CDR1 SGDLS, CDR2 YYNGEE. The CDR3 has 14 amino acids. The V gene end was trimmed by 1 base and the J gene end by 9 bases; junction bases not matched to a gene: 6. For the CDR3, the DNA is TGTGCCAGCAGCGTATCAGGGACAGGACCTGAGCAGTTCTTC. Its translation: CASSVSGTGPEQFF.